This TCR beta chain originates from a study of CD8+ T cells in alopecia areata. Regarding the study as a whole: TCRs were shared less clearly across patients than in mice, possibly for HLA-related reasons.

On this clone itself: Its antigen is currently unknown.

Trimming cost V 6 bases and J 5 bases, with 9 bases left between them. This CDR3 is built from 12 residues. CDR1 and CDR2 from the germline V gene are SEHNR and FQNEAQ (reference sequence). Treatment here: oral pan-JAK inhibitor, 5-10 mg twice daily. Extraction and reverse transcription of RNA yielded cDNA as the sequencing template. Using immunoSEQ multiplex PCR, the repertoire was profiled, and TCRdb retains in-frame clones only, with some absent. The sample records 100,000 to 130,000 clones, about four fifths being singletons. The rearrangement uses TRBV7-9 and TRBJ2-3; TRBD1 might be the D (6 bases). This specimen was CD8+ T cells sorted from blood, taken at week 24, from a patient treated with tofacitinib. The source is a human donor with alopecia areata. The CDR3 loop is CASRKGGDTQYF. CDR3 coding DNA: TGTGCCAGCAGGAAAGGGGGAGATACGCAGTATTTT. Full variable domain (rest looked up from reference TRBV7-9 and TRBJ2-3): DTGVSQNPRHKITKRGQNVTFRCDPISEHNRLYWYRQTLGQGPEFLTYFQNEAQLEKSRLLSDRFSAERPKGSFSTLEIQRTEQGDSAMYLCASRKGGDTQYFGPGTRLTVL.